One T cell receptor (beta chain) is described in this entry. The target antigen is unknown. This sample stems from a study of OX40 agonist ivuxolimab in advanced cancers. Across the study: Three patients, one with hepatocellular carcinoma and two with cutaneous melanoma, achieved partial responses. Findings and limits, study-wide: Expanded clones tended on average to be more numerous among CD8+ T cells than CD4+. Among the least clonally expanded were partial responders at 0.1-3.0 mg/kg.

Germline V gene lookup returns CDR1 SGHTS and CDR2 YDEGEE. The junction had 6 bases not matched to a gene; V was cut back by 2 bases and J by 4 bases. CDR3 length: 16 amino acids. The repertoire was sequenced with immunoSEQ multiplex PCR; TCRdb's copy has only in-frame clones and lacks some. This repertoire shows about 60,000 clones, roughly 89% found once; its top ten account for 11% to 15%. Sequences were derived from CD4+ or CD8+ T cells sorted from blood, sampled in a trial of the OX40 agonist ivuxolimab. The receptor comes from an adult with an advanced solid tumor such as melanoma, head and neck, liver or kidney cancer. The rearrangement uses TRBV5-8 and TRBJ2-3, with 11 bases fitting TRBD2. In DNA form, the CDR3 reads TGTGCCAGCAGCTTCTGGCTAGCGGGAGGACCAGATACGCAGTATTTT. It yields the protein CASSFWLAGGPDTQYF.